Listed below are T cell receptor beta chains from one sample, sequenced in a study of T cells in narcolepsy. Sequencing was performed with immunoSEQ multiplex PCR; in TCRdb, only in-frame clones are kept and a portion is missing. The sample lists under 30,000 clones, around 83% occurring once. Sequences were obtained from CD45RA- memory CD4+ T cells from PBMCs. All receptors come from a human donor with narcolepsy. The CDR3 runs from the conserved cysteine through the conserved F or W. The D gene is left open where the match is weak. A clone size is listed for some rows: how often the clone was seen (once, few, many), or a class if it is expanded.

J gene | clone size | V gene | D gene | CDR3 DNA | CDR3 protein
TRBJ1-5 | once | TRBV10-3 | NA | TGTGCCATCAGTGAGTCACGGGGGGCTTATAGCAATCAGCCCCAGCATTTT | CAISESRGAYSNQPQHF
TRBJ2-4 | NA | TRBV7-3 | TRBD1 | TGTGCCAGCAGCTTGACAGGGGTGGAAAACATTCAGTACTTC | CASSLTGVENIQYF
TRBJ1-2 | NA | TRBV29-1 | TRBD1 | TGCAGCGTCGCCCCGACAGGGAGGGATGGCTACACCTTC | CSVAPTGRDGYTF
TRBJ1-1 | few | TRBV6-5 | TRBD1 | TGTGCCATCAAGGGACAGGGACACACTGAAGCTTTCTTT | CAIKGQGHTEAFF
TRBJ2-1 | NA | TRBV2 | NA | TGTGCCAGCAGTGAACGGTCGGACCCCTACAATGAGCAGTTCTTC | CASSERSDPYNEQFF
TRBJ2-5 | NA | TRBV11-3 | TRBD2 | TGTGCCAGCAAAACCGAGCCTAGCGGGGGTACCCAGTACTTC | CASKTEPSGGTQYF
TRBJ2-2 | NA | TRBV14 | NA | TGTGCCAGCAGCCAAGTAGGAGTCGGGGAGCTGTTTTTT | CASSQVGVGELFF
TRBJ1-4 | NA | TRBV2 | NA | TGTGCCAGCCACCGGGAAGATAATGAAAAACTGTTTTTT | CASHREDNEKLFF
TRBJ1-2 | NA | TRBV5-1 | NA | TGCGCCAGCCACTTGGGCGGAGAGAACTATGGCTACACCTTC | CASHLGGENYGYTF
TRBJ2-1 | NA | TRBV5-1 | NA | TGCGCCAGCAGCCCGAGCATGGGGAGGTACAATGAGCAGTTCTTC | CASSPSMGRYNEQFF
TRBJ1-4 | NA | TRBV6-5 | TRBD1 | TGTGCCAGCCCGAGACGGACAGGGGACTACGAAAAACTGTTTTTT | CASPRRTGDYEKLFF
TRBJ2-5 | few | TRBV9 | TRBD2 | TGTGCCAGCAGCGTAGGGACAGCGGGGGTAGAGACCCAGTACTTC | CASSVGTAGVETQYF
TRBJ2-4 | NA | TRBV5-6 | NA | TGTGCCAGCAGCGCCAGGGTCCTCCTAGCCAAAAACATTCAGTACTTC | CASSARVLLAKNIQYF
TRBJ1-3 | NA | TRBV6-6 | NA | TGTGCCAGCAGACAGAGCTCTGGAAACACCATATATTTT | CASRQSSGNTIYF
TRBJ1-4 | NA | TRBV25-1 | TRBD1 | TGTGCCAGCAGTGACGACCCAGGGGGGCTTGAAAAACTGTTTTTT | CASSDDPGGLEKLFF
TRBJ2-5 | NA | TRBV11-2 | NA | TGTGCCAGCATCCTAATCCCCCCCAGGGTCTGGGAAGAGACCCAGTACTTC | CASILIPPRVWEETQYF
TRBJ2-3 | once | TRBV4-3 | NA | TGCGCCAGCAGCCAAGATGTTACGGGGCCGCAGTATTTT | CASSQDVTGPQYF
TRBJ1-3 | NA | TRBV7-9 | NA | TGTGCCAGCAGCCCAGTTGAAAACACCATATATTTT | CASSPVENTIYF
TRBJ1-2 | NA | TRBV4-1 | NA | TGCGCCAGCAGCCAAACTGGGATCGGCTATGGCTACACCTTC | CASSQTGIGYGYTF
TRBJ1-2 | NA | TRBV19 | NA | TGTGCCAGTAGTTCACCCCAGACAAGCAACTATGGCTACACCTTC | CASSSPQTSNYGYTF
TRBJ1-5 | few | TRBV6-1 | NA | TGTGCCAGCAGGGTGACTGGGGATAGCAATCAGCCCCAGCATTTT | CASRVTGDSNQPQHF
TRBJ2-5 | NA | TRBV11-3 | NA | TGTGCCAGCAGTAGTCTCGAGACCCAGTACTTC | CASSSLETQYF
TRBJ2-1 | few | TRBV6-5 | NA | TGTGCCAGCAGATCGGGGGGCCCCTACAATGAGCAGTTCTTC | CASRSGGPYNEQFF
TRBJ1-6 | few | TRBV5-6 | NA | TGTGCCAGCAGGCCTCGCGGGGTGTCAGCTAATTCACCCCTCCACTTT | CASRPRGVSANSPLHF
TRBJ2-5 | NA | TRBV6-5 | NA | TGTGCCAGCAGGCCCTCCCGGGCCAGAGGGGAGACCCAGTACTTC | CASRPSRARGETQYF
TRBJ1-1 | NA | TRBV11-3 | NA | TGTGCCAGCAGCTCGCCATCGGGGACTGAAGCTTTCTTT | CASSSPSGTEAFF
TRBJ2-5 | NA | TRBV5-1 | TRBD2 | TGCGCCAGCAGCTTACTAGCGGGGGGAGAGACCCAGTACTTC | CASSLLAGGETQYF
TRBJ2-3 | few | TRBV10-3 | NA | TGTGCCATCACAAGTAGCGGCAGCACAGATACGCAGTATTTT | CAITSSGSTDTQYF
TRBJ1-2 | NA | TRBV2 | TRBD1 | TGTGCCAGCAGAAGACAGGGGGACGGCTACACCTTC | CASRRQGDGYTF
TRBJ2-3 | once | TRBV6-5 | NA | TGTGCCAGCAGCCCCCTAGGGGGTAGCACAGATACGCAGTATTTT | CASSPLGGSTDTQYF
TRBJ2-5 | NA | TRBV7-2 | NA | TGTGCCAGCAGCTTATCTGGGGTTGGTGAGACCCAGTACTTC | CASSLSGVGETQYF
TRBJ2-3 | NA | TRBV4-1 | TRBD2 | TGCGCCAGCAGCCAAGACTTAGCGGGGTACACAGATACGCAGTATTTT | CASSQDLAGYTDTQYF
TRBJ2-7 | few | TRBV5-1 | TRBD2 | TGCGCCAGCATCCGGGCGGGGGGCCGTATATTC | CASIRAGGRIF